The 23 T cell receptor beta chains below were found in one sample sequenced in a study of cytomegalovirus exposure and HLA in healthy donors. The PCR contained 60 Vbeta and 13 Jbeta primers. Clones were sequenced by immunoSEQ multiplex PCR, and TCRdb holds only the in-frame ones, with some missing. The sample consists of about 190,000 clones, just under 75% of them appearing once. Sequenced input: PBMCs. The receptor source for this set is a woman in her twenties or thirties in good health and CMV-seropositive.

J is TRBJ2-2 and V is TRBV19; possible D gene TRBD2, 6 bases. Germline V gene sequence: CDR1 LNHDA, CDR2 SQIVND (reference sequence). CDR3 size: 13 residues. V was cut by 3 bases and J by 10 bases, with 12 bases left in between. The CDR3 loop reads CASSIGGVTELFF. The CDR3 DNA is TGTGCCAGTAGTATCGGGGGAGTAACGGAGCTGTTTTTT.

This clone is a singleton in its sample. V and J are TRBV7-9 and TRBJ2-1, with 11 bases identical to TRBD2. The germline V gene encodes CDR1 SEHNR and CDR2 FQNEAQ (reference sequence). The ends lost 1 base at V and 5 bases at J; junction bases unmatched: 4. The CDR3 totals 16 residues. CDR3 nucleotide sequence: TGTGCCAGCAGCTTAGTGTCTAGCGGGAGGCACAATGAGCAGTTCTTC. As protein: CASSLVSSGRHNEQFF.

The V call is TRBV19, the J call TRBJ2-1; D might be TRBD2 (5 bases). This CDR3 has 13 amino acids. V was trimmed by 5 bases and J by 10 bases, leaving 15 bases between them. Germline CDR1 LNHDA, CDR2 SQIVND (reference sequence). In nucleotides, the CDR3 is TGTGCCAGTAGTTTTCGGACTGCCTCAGAGCAGTTCTTC. Amino acids: CASSFRTASEQFF.

V gene TRBV27 combines with J gene TRBJ1-2, with D possibly being TRBD1 (5 bases). Germline CDR1 reads MNHEY; CDR2 reads SMNVEV (reference sequence). CDR3 size: 17 residues. Trimming removed 7 bases from V and 4 bases from J, with 25 bases in between. This CDR3 is CASTRFSGRTNPYGYTF. CDR3 nucleotides: TGTGCCAGCACCCGATTCTCCGGGAGGACAAACCCCTATGGCTACACCTTC.

The gene calls are TRBV5-1 and TRBJ2-5, with unresolved D. Germline-derived CDR1 and CDR2 are SGHRS and YFSETQ. V gave up 0 bases and J gave up 4 bases, with 13 bases separating them. The CDR3 is 15 amino acids. CDR3 amino acids: CASSLALDSGETQYF. The CDR3 coding sequence is TGCGCCAGCAGCTTGGCCCTCGACTCGGGAGAGACCCAGTACTTC.

This clone was detected only once. The J gene is TRBJ2-2, the V gene TRBV5-4; 7 nucleotides align to TRBD2. V lost 0 bases and J lost 7; bases outside the gene matches: 6. Per germline, CDR1 SGHNT and CDR2 YYREEE (reference sequence). CDR3 length: 15 amino acids. The CDR3 loop is CASSLGGRNGGELFF. CDR3 nucleotide sequence: TGTGCCAGCAGCTTGGGCGGGAGAAATGGCGGGGAGCTGTTTTTT.

The table lists this clone with a count of one. V usage is TRBV5-1 and J usage is TRBJ2-3, with a possible D match to TRBD2 (6 bases). The V gene lost 1 base and the J gene lost 1 base, with 10 bases spanning the gap. The CDR3 spans 15 residues. Germline V lookup: CDR1 SGHRS, CDR2 YFSETQ. The CDR3 loop is CASSLYASGTDTQYF. CDR3 nucleotides: TGCGCCAGCAGCTTGTACGCTAGCGGCACAGATACGCAGTATTTT.

The chain is built from TRBV19 and TRBJ1-2; tentative D call: TRBD1 (5 bases). The CDR3 runs 14 residues. Trimming left V 6 bases short and J 6 bases short, with 17 bases between. Germline V gene sequence: CDR1 LNHDA, CDR2 SQIVND (reference sequence). CDR3 DNA: TGTGCCAGTAGCGGGGGTGCGGGAACCCATGGCTACACCTTC. The encoded protein is CASSGGAGTHGYTF.

This sequence joins TRBV27 and TRBJ1-5; D not resolved. In germline, CDR1 is MNHEY, CDR2 SMNVEV (reference sequence). The CDR3 spans 13 residues. V lost 3 bases, J lost 2 bases, and 5 bases lay in between. The CDR3 loop is CASSFRGNQPQHF. The CDR3 nucleotides are TGTGCCAGCAGTTTTAGAGGCAATCAGCCCCAGCATTTT.

The chain couples TRBV27 to TRBJ2-7, with D possibly being TRBD2 (7 bases). Trimming shortened V by 2 bases and J by 4 bases, and 9 bases separated the two germline ends. The length of the CDR3 is 13 residues. The germline V gene encodes CDR1 MNHEY and CDR2 SMNVEV (reference sequence). The chain's CDR3 is CASSLKGGYEQYF. CDR3 bases: TGTGCCAGCAGTTTAAAGGGGGGGTACGAGCAGTACTTC.

The chain links TRBV27 to TRBJ2-2; 9 bases are shared with TRBD2. Germline CDR1 MNHEY, CDR2 SMNVEV (reference sequence). After removal of 2 bases from V and 2 bases from J, the junction contained 6 bases not matched to a gene. This CDR3 is 17 amino acids long. CDR3: CASSLRLSGSNTGELFF. The CDR3 DNA sequence: TGTGCCAGCAGTTTAAGGCTTAGCGGGAGTAACACCGGGGAGCTGTTTTTT.

In this sample, this clone turned up a few times. This sequence joins TRBV11-2 and TRBJ2-3, with D perhaps matching TRBD1 (5 bases). The CDR3 extends over 14 amino acids. V lost 4 bases and J lost 2, with 10 bases in between. Germline-derived CDR1 and CDR2 are SGHAT and FQNNGV. CDR3 in DNA: TGTGCCAGCAGCTCTCAAGGGGTCACAGATACGCAGTATTTT. It codes for CASSSQGVTDTQYF. The variable domain in full, completed from reference TRBV11-2 and TRBJ2-3, reads EAGVAQSPRYKIIEKRQSVAFWCNPISGHATLYWYQQILGQGPKLLIQFQNNGVVDDSQLPKDRFSAERLKGVDSTLKIQPAKLEDSAVYLCASSSQGVTDTQYFGPGTRLTVL.

This clone has more than one count but fewer than ten. The chain has TRBV28 and TRBJ1-6, with D tentatively TRBD1 (5 bases). The length of the CDR3 is 17 residues. Germline CDR1 and CDR2: MDHEN and SYDVKM. The ends were cut back, 5 bases at V and 1 base at J, with 15 bases in the middle. CDR3 coding DNA: TGTGCCAGCAGTAGCGGCCGCGGGGGGTCCTATAATTCACCCCTCCACTTT. Translating it yields CASSSGRGGSYNSPLHF.

This chain links TRBV27 with TRBJ1-5; 9 nucleotides match TRBD1. Per germline, CDR1 MNHEY and CDR2 SMNVEV (reference sequence). The V gene end was trimmed by 2 bases and the J gene end by 4 bases; junction bases not matched to a gene: 6. CDR3 length: 16 residues. For the CDR3, the DNA is TGTGCCAGCAGTTTAAGGGACAGGGAGGGGAATCAGCCCCAGCATTTT. Amino acids: CASSLRDREGNQPQHF.

J is TRBJ2-7 and V is TRBV2; 7 bases agree with TRBD2. With 5 bases clipped from V and 1 base from J, the junction kept 5 bases outside the gene matches. CDR1 is SNHLY and CDR2 is FYNNEI in the germline V gene. The CDR3 extends over 14 amino acids. This CDR3 is CASSLAVISYEQYF. The CDR3 bases are TGTGCCAGCAGTCTAGCGGTCATTTCCTACGAGCAGTACTTC.

This clone was observed a few times. This chain links TRBV19 with TRBJ2-2, with TRBD2 matching 9 bases. The CDR3 has 15 amino acids. Germline V gene data show CDR1 as LNHDA and CDR2 as SQIVND (reference sequence). V dropped 1 base and J dropped 6; count of bases not matched to a gene: 3. The CDR3 region has the DNA TGTGCCAGTAGTATAGGCGGGAGGGCCGCCGGGGAGCTGTTTTTT. The encoded protein is CASSIGGRAAGELFF.

The chain is built from TRBV28 and TRBJ1-1, with 9 positions matching TRBD1. Per germline, CDR1 MDHEN and CDR2 SYDVKM. The CDR3 length is 15 residues. Trimming cost V 3 bases and J 6 bases; bases outside gene matches: 8. The CDR3 protein is CASSLGDRDVAEAFF. DNA of the CDR3: TGTGCCAGCAGTTTGGGGGACAGGGACGTCGCTGAAGCTTTCTTT.

This chain links TRBV18 with TRBJ1-5; D unclear. The CDR3 totals 16 residues. Germline values: CDR1 KGHSH, CDR2 LQKENI. The ends were cut back, 6 bases at V and 2 bases at J, with 17 bases in the middle. The CDR3 region is CASSSWEGGGNQPQHF. The CDR3 DNA is TGTGCCAGCTCCTCTTGGGAGGGCGGGGGCAATCAGCCCCAGCATTTT.

The chain has TRBV19 and TRBJ1-5; 11 bases match TRBD1. The CDR3 has 17 amino acids. The germline CDR1 and CDR2 sequences are LNHDA and SQIVND (reference sequence). The V gene end was trimmed by 5 bases and the J gene end by 2 bases; junction bases not matched to a gene: 8. The CDR3 is CASSLGTGGSRNQPQHF. For the CDR3, the DNA is TGTGCCAGTAGTCTCGGGACAGGGGGGAGTCGCAATCAGCCCCAGCATTTT.

This clone was seen a handful of times. The chain has TRBV7-8 and TRBJ1-4; no reliable D call. V was trimmed by 2 bases and J by 8 bases, leaving 15 bases between them. The germline gives CDR1 SGHVS, CDR2 FQNEAQ. This CDR3 spans 15 amino acids. The chain's CDR3 is CASSLYPTQMEKLFF. The CDR3 DNA reads as TGTGCCAGCAGCTTATACCCAACGCAGATGGAAAAACTGTTTTTT.

This clone has just a few counts. The rearrangement joins TRBV9 to TRBJ1-2; D is possibly TRBD1 (6 bases). CDR3 length: 12 residues. Germline-derived CDR1 and CDR2 are SGDLS and YYNGEE. V shed 4 bases and J shed 8 bases, with 12 bases lying between them. The CDR3 bases are TGTGCCAGCAGCCCACAGGGTTTGGGCTACACCTTC. Its protein product is CASSPQGLGYTF.

J is TRBJ2-7 and V is TRBV5-1; no clear D. The CDR3 contains 14 residues. Germline CDR1 and CDR2: SGHRS and YFSETQ. Deletions cut 1 base from V and 2 bases from J, with 10 bases between. DNA of the CDR3: TGCGCCAGCAGCTTGTCTATCCTAACCTACGAGCAGTACTTC. Protein sequence: CASSLSILTYEQYF.

This clone was recorded once. This sequence joins TRBV5-4 and TRBJ2-2, with 10 bases that match TRBD2. The CDR3 length is 17 residues. Germline V CDR1 and CDR2: SGHNT, YYREEE (reference sequence). V dropped 6 bases and J dropped 4; count of bases not matched to a gene: 12. The CDR3 nucleotides read TGTGCCAGCAACATGCTGGCTAGCGGGAGACCCACCGGGGAGCTGTTTTTT. Protein product: CASNMLASGRPTGELFF. Together with reference TRBV5-4 and TRBJ2-2, the CDR3 gives the full variable domain: ETGVTQSPTHLIKTRGQQVTLRCSSQSGHNTVSWYQQALGQGPQFIFQYYREEENGRGNFPPRFSGLQFPNYSSELNVNALELDDSALYLCASNMLASGRPTGELFFGEGSRLTVL.